Listed below are T cell receptor beta chains from one sample, sequenced in a study of monozygotic twins with inflammatory bowel disease. From the 5' RACE reads, TCRdb lists one entry per CDR3 protein and no DNA. Its table lists a few hundred thousand distinct CDR3 sequences. Sequences were obtained from blood. All receptors derive from a human donor with ulcerative colitis or Crohn's disease, or a healthy co-twin of an affected twin (not recorded which). Each CDR3 is given with its conserved first and last residue.

CDR3 protein: CSARDNRPHNEQFF
V gene: TRBV20-1
J gene: TRBJ2-1

CDR3 protein: CSGPGQGDNEQFF
V gene: TRBV29-1
J gene: TRBJ2-1

CDR3 protein: CAWSVRDSGPEAFF
V gene: TRBV30
J gene: TRBJ1-1

CDR3 protein: CASSWGLAGLSTDTQYF
V gene: TRBV5-1
J gene: TRBJ2-3

CDR3 protein: CSAAQGYQETQYF
V gene: TRBV20-1
J gene: TRBJ2-5

CDR3 protein: CASSLVDSNEQFF
V gene: TRBV7-7
J gene: TRBJ2-1

CDR3 protein: CSAQRDSQNTEAFF
V gene: TRBV20-1
J gene: TRBJ1-1

CDR3 protein: CASIRACEQYF
V gene: TRBV27
J gene: TRBJ2-7

CDR3 protein: CSARAWSSYEQYF
V gene: TRBV20-1
J gene: TRBJ2-7

CDR3 protein: CASSLNSPQPQHF
V gene: TRBV7-6
J gene: TRBJ1-5

CDR3 protein: CASRLNGLAGVRTGELFF
V gene: TRBV27
J gene: TRBJ2-2

CDR3 protein: CASSQVGGTGELFF
V gene: TRBV4-3
J gene: TRBJ2-2

CDR3 protein: CASSLDGSDTGELFF
V gene: TRBV11-3
J gene: TRBJ2-2

CDR3 protein: CASSSERDTTQYF
V gene: TRBV7-3
J gene: TRBJ2-3

CDR3 protein: CSARDFSAYEQYF
V gene: TRBV20-1
J gene: TRBJ2-7

CDR3 protein: CASSQDPGQGQYTGELFF
V gene: TRBV4-3
J gene: TRBJ2-2

CDR3 protein: CASSFGQGPGGYGYTF
V gene: TRBV12-3/TRBV12-4
J gene: TRBJ1-2

CDR3 protein: CASSFGWNTEAFF
V gene: TRBV28
J gene: TRBJ1-1

CDR3 protein: CASSLEMGGELFF
V gene: TRBV7-9
J gene: TRBJ2-2

CDR3 protein: CASSLGDSATDTQYF
V gene: TRBV12-3/TRBV12-4
J gene: TRBJ2-3

CDR3 protein: CASTGGRGANVLTF
V gene: TRBV3-1
J gene: TRBJ2-6

CDR3 protein: CASSLAWEGISYEQYF
V gene: TRBV5-5
J gene: TRBJ2-7

CDR3 protein: CSASRLAGWETQYF
V gene: TRBV20-1
J gene: TRBJ2-5

CDR3 protein: CAWSRDSNQPQHF
V gene: TRBV30
J gene: TRBJ1-5

CDR3 protein: CASSQGGRGLPYEQYF
V gene: TRBV4-2
J gene: TRBJ2-7

CDR3 protein: CASSQTPGGQANEQFF
V gene: TRBV3-1
J gene: TRBJ2-1

CDR3 protein: CASSLVETQYF
V gene: TRBV7-2
J gene: TRBJ2-5

CDR3 protein: CASSQVIREQYF
V gene: TRBV3-1
J gene: TRBJ2-7

CDR3 protein: CASRTEQYEQYF
V gene: TRBV11-3
J gene: TRBJ2-7

CDR3 protein: CASSVGTDNQPQHF
V gene: TRBV9
J gene: TRBJ1-5

CDR3 protein: CASTQGAKNIQYF
V gene: TRBV2
J gene: TRBJ2-4

CDR3 protein: CASSGTGGTSEAFF
V gene: TRBV3-1
J gene: TRBJ1-1

CDR3 protein: CASSQESTSGSYEQYF
V gene: TRBV4-1
J gene: TRBJ2-7

CDR3 protein: CSARDDSSDSPLHF
V gene: TRBV20-1
J gene: TRBJ1-6

CDR3 protein: CASKGQGAHFRAFF
V gene: TRBV7-2
J gene: TRBJ1-1

CDR3 protein: CAWRRDRGYDGYTF
V gene: TRBV30
J gene: TRBJ1-2

CDR3 protein: CASSLDMLAASTDTQYF
V gene: TRBV11-2
J gene: TRBJ2-3

CDR3 protein: CASSPYRGWYNEQFF
V gene: TRBV28
J gene: TRBJ2-1

CDR3 protein: CSARASGRDEQFF
V gene: TRBV20-1
J gene: TRBJ2-1

CDR3 protein: CASSDQGVAGANVLTF
V gene: TRBV19
J gene: TRBJ2-6

CDR3 protein: CASSSGGNTEAFF
V gene: TRBV19
J gene: TRBJ1-1